Each of the 17 T cell receptor beta chains below was sequenced from the same sample in a study of T cell changes during pregnancy in multiple sclerosis (dated by TCRdb to between 2019 and 2020). To prepare the library, the immunoSEQ multiplex PCR assay was applied. Sourced from immuneACCESS, this table was stored by TCRdb with only in-frame sequences that have V and J called. A share of the clones is absent; for the studies checked, an unresolved V gene accounts for under half, and the remainder has no known explanation. The table for this sample lists approximately 50,000 clones; about 94% of them were counted only once. The top ten hold less than 0.45% of the sample. The material was CD4+ T cells from peripheral blood mononuclear cells, obtained after pregnancy. The receptors were gathered from a female donor with multiple sclerosis, enrolled in a pregnancy study.

As concerns this clone: The junction differs from germline at one of its ends, possibly a read error. The chain links TRBV23-1 to TRBJ2-7; perhaps TRBD2 as D (6 bases). TRBV23-1 qualifies as an ORF whose function is uncertain. CDR3 length: 16 residues. The CDR3, as DNA: TGCGCCAGCAGGCAATTTGGGAAAGGGCAAGGGAGGGAGCAGTACTTC. Translation gives CASRQFGKGQGREQYF.

The V and J genes are TRBV6-1 and TRBJ1-2; 8 bases map to TRBD1. The CDR3 has 11 amino acids. From germline, CDR1 is MNHNS and CDR2 SASEGT. J gave up 6 bases and V 6 bases, and 0 bases lay outside the gene matches. The DNA of the CDR3 is TGTGCCAGCAGGACAGGGGATGGCTACACCTTC. Its translation is CASRTGDGYTF.

The chain combines TRBV6-4 with TRBJ1-2, with 7 bases aligning to TRBD1. Germline assignment: CDR1 MRHNA and CDR2 SNTAGT. Unmatched junction bases numbered 8, after V lost 6 bases and J lost 4 bases. This CDR3 region has 14 residues. In DNA form, the CDR3 reads TGTGCCAGCAGCGCCTCCCGGGACAGCTATGGCTACACCTTC. Translating it yields CASSASRDSYGYTF.

The chain has TRBV27 and TRBJ2-7, with D maybe TRBD1 (5 bases). The CDR3 has 12 amino acids. Per the germline V gene, CDR1 is MNHEY and CDR2 is SMNVEV (reference sequence). V gave up 1 base and J gave up 6 bases, with 7 bases separating them. The CDR3 loop reads CASSLWQGEQYF. The CDR3 DNA is TGTGCCAGCAGTTTATGGCAGGGCGAGCAGTACTTC.

This chain connects TRBV18 to TRBJ1-1; TRBD1 aligns across 9 bases. The germline gives CDR1 KGHSH, CDR2 LQKENI. V trimming: 5 bases; J trimming: 6 bases; junction bases outside the gene matches: 10. This CDR3 is built from 15 residues. In nucleotides, the CDR3 is TGTGCCAGCTCAAATAGGACAGGGGTAAACGCTGAAGCTTTCTTT. It encodes CASSNRTGVNAEAFF.

The chain recombines TRBV6-1 with TRBJ1-5; D not certain. Looked up from germline, CDR1 is MNHNS and CDR2 is SASEGT. The V and J ends lost 10 bases and 2 bases respectively, with 15 bases between them. The CDR3 runs 14 residues. The CDR3: CAIREYLGNQPQHF. CDR3 DNA sequence: TGTGCCATCCGAGAGTATTTGGGCAATCAGCCCCAGCATTTT.

V is TRBV27 and J is TRBJ1-5; the match to TRBD1 covers 7 bases. The CDR3 covers 13 residues. Per the germline V gene, CDR1 is MNHEY and CDR2 is SMNVEV (reference sequence). V shed 8 bases, J shed 8 bases, and the junction held 9 bases outside the gene matches. The chain's CDR3 is CASSGGGREPQHF. For the CDR3, the DNA is TGTGCCAGCTCAGGGGGTGGGCGGGAGCCCCAGCATTTT.

The chain recombines TRBV5-4 with TRBJ2-3, with D uncertain. Trimming took off 0 bases at V and 0 bases at J, with 14 bases between the two ends. Germline-derived CDR1 and CDR2 are SGHNT and YYREEE (reference sequence). The CDR3 loop spans 17 amino acids. The CDR3 here is CASSLERRSLSTDTQYF. DNA for the CDR3: TGTGCCAGCAGCTTGGAGAGGCGATCACTTAGCACAGATACGCAGTATTTT. The complete variable domain, with remaining parts taken from reference TRBV5-4 and TRBJ2-3, reads ETGVTQSPTHLIKTRGQQVTLRCSSQSGHNTVSWYQQALGQGPQFIFQYYREEENGRGNFPPRFSGLQFPNYSSELNVNALELDDSALYLCASSLERRSLSTDTQYFGPGTRLTVL.

This clone was counted once. This sequence joins TRBV5-1 and TRBJ1-4, with TRBD1 matching 8 bases. This CDR3 contains 13 residues. V dropped 4 bases and J dropped 10; count of bases not matched to a gene: 6. Germline V gives CDR1 SGHRS, CDR2 YFSETQ. The CDR3 reads CASSPDRGGKLFF. The CDR3 DNA reads TGCGCCAGCAGCCCCGACAGGGGCGGAAAACTGTTTTTT.

As DNA, the CDR3 is TGTGCCAGTAGTATATTTCTCCTTTTACAACGTGGCAATCAGCCCCAGCATTTT. This codes for CASSIFLLLQRGNQPQHF. The V call is TRBV19, the J call TRBJ1-5, with D hard to call. V was trimmed by 2 bases and J by 2 bases, leaving 19 bases between them. The CDR3 runs to 18 residues. CDR1 and CDR2 from the germline V gene are LNHDA and SQIVND (reference sequence).

V usage is TRBV29-1 and J usage is TRBJ1-1, with D hard to call. The CDR3 is 10 amino acids. Germline values: CDR1 SQVTM, CDR2 ANQGSEA. V lost 5 bases and J 2 bases, leaving 3 bases between the germline ends. The CDR3 here is CSVYNTEAFF. CDR3 DNA: TGCAGCGTTTATAACACTGAAGCTTTCTTT.

The genes are TRBV10-3 and TRBJ2-7; 10 nucleotides match TRBD1. Germline loops: CDR1 ENHRY, CDR2 SYGVKD. The V and J ends lost 6 bases and 6 bases, in that order; junction bases with no gene match: 8. The CDR3 is made up of 14 amino acids. The CDR3 bases are TGTGCCATCAGCACCGGGACAGGGGAGTCCGAGCAGTACTTC. It encodes CAISTGTGESEQYF.

V gene TRBV6-4 combines with J gene TRBJ2-1, with 11 bases that match TRBD2. V trimming: 4 bases; J trimming: 5 bases; junction bases outside the gene matches: 4. The CDR3 has 15 amino acids. Germline V gene data show CDR1 as MRHNA and CDR2 as SNTAGT. The CDR3 sequence is CASSATSGIHNEQFF. The CDR3 nucleotides are TGTGCCAGCAGTGCGACTAGCGGGATTCACAATGAGCAGTTCTTC.

The chain links TRBV5-3 to TRBJ2-5, with TRBD2 matching 8 bases. TRBV5-3 is given ORF status, its function remaining uncertain. This CDR3 is 15 amino acids long. V lost 1 base to trimming and J lost 2 bases; unmatched junction nucleotides: 4. The CDR3 region has the DNA TGTGCCAGAAGCTTGAAAGCGGGAGATCAAGAGACCCAGTACTTC. This sequence encodes CARSLKAGDQETQYF.

The chain uses TRBV18 and TRBJ2-7; D gene uncertain. This CDR3 region has 12 residues. CDR1 and CDR2 (germline): KGHSH, LQKENI. Trimming stripped 3 bases from V and 6 bases from J, with 9 bases between. CDR3 residues: CASSPLGSEQYF. As DNA, the CDR3 is TGTGCCAGCTCACCCCTAGGATCCGAGCAGTACTTC. Together with reference TRBV18 and TRBJ2-7, the CDR3 gives the full variable domain: NAGVMQNPRHLVRRRGQEARLRCSPMKGHSHVYWYRQLPEEGLKFMVYLQKENIIDESGMPKERFSAEFPKEGPSILRIQQVVRGDSAAYFCASSPLGSEQYFGPGTRLTVT.

The V and J genes are TRBV2 and TRBJ2-7; D is undetermined. Germline V gene lookup returns CDR1 SNHLY and CDR2 FYNNEI. The CDR3 has 15 amino acids. Trimming left V 1 base short and J 1 base short, with 11 bases between. The CDR3 DNA sequence: TGTGCCAGCAGTGAAGGCCCCCCGGAGTCCTACGAGCAGTACTTC. Protein: CASSEGPPESYEQYF.

This clone came up once. The chain links TRBV4-3 to TRBJ2-4; D not resolved. Trimming removed 0 bases from V and 7 bases from J, with 7 bases in between. The CDR3 loop spans 13 amino acids. Per the germline V gene, CDR1 is LGHNA and CDR2 is YSLEER. The CDR3: CASSQDAGNIQYF. As DNA, the CDR3 is TGCGCCAGCAGCCAAGACGCCGGGAACATTCAGTACTTC.